Below, 8 T cell receptor beta chains from the same sample are listed, as sequenced in a study of CD8+CD57+ T cells in acquired aplastic anemia. TCR beta VDJ and CDR3 were profiled, and genomic DNA was the template. One entry per CDR3 protein results from TCRdb running MiXCR on the reads. The table includes approximately 190,000 distinct CDR3 sequences, 48% detected once. In patients chosen for sequencing, flow cytometry had shown CD8+CD57+ cell expansion. The specimen sequenced was sorted CD4+, CD8+, or CD8+CD57+ T cells (not recorded which) from PBMCs. These receptor sequences come from a human donor with aplastic anemia.

This clonotype was observed at least ten times. CDR3 bases: TGTGCCAGCAGCTTAGGGGTACAGCAAAGGTTGCTCCGGGTCACTGAAGCTTTCTTT. This encodes CASSLGVQQRLLRVTEAFF. This chain connects TRBV7-2 to TRBJ1-1, with D unresolved. The V and J ends lost 1 base and 4 bases respectively, with 25 bases between them. There are 19 residues in the CDR3. Germline assignment: CDR1 SGHTA and CDR2 FQGNSA.

This chain links TRBV10-3 with TRBJ1-2; 9 nucleotides line up with TRBD1. This CDR3 contains 13 residues. Germline V gene sequence: CDR1 ENHRY, CDR2 SYGVKD. J gave up 4 bases and V 5 bases, and 2 bases lay outside the gene matches. Written as DNA, the CDR3 is TGTGCCATCAGTACAGGGGGCTCCTATGGCTACACCTTC. It is translated as CAISTGGSYGYTF.

The chain is built from TRBV2 and TRBJ2-1, with no clear D. This CDR3 is 14 amino acids long. The germline CDR1 and CDR2 sequences are SNHLY and FYNNEI. The V end lost 1 base, the J end lost 3 bases, and 7 bases lay between the germline ends. The CDR3 bases are TGTGCCAGCAGTGAAGGGCCAGACTACAATGAGCAGTTCTTC. The encoded protein is CASSEGPDYNEQFF.

The CDR3 is CAISESGSGNTIYF. The CDR3 DNA follows: TGTGCCATCAGTGAGTCGGGTTCCGGGAACACCATATATTTT. The rearrangement links TRBV10-3 to TRBJ1-3; D ambiguous. Trimming removed 0 bases from V and 7 bases from J, with 10 bases in between. The CDR3 loop spans 14 amino acids. Germline assignment: CDR1 ENHRY and CDR2 SYGVKD.

V is TRBV20-1 and J is TRBJ2-7; 7 nucleotides align to TRBD1. CDR3 length: 13 residues. J gave up 3 bases and V 2 bases, and 4 bases lay outside the gene matches. Germline CDR1 DFQATT, CDR2 SNEGSKA (reference sequence). CDR3 loop: CSARRRQGYEQYF. The CDR3, as DNA: TGCAGTGCTAGACGCAGACAGGGCTACGAGCAGTACTTC.

The V gene is TRBV5-1, the J gene TRBJ1-2, with 7 positions matching TRBD1. CDR3 length equals 15 residues. The germline gives CDR1 SGHRS, CDR2 YFSETQ. The ends lost 3 bases at V and 3 bases at J; junction bases unmatched: 8. The CDR3 DNA follows: TGCGCCAGCAGCTATCACCAGGGGGGCGACTATGGCTACACCTTC. It codes for CASSYHQGGDYGYTF.

This sequence joins TRBV30 and TRBJ2-2, with 8 bases fitting TRBD2. J was trimmed by 5 bases and V by 0 bases; bases with no gene match: 11. CDR3 length: 17 residues. The germline V gene encodes CDR1 GTSNPN and CDR2 SVGIG (reference sequence). This chain's CDR3 is CAWSVLLAVLKTGELFF. The CDR3, as DNA: TGTGCCTGGAGTGTACTACTAGCGGTCTTAAAAACCGGGGAGCTGTTTTTT.

This clonotype appeared a single time. One junction end does not reproduce the germline sequence, and a read error may be involved. V usage is TRBV6-1 and J usage is TRBJ1-2, with 7 positions matching TRBD1. From germline, CDR1 is MNHNS and CDR2 SASEGT. CDR3 length: 15 residues. CDR3 DNA: TGTGCCAGCAGGCCGCAGGGGGGGATCTTTTATGGCTGCACCTTC. It codes for CASRPQGGIFYGCTF.